This T cell receptor beta chain was obtained from a study of T cell responses to AZD1222 COVID-19 vaccine. Study-wide results and caveats: White British ancestry dominated among donors, who included more females, and clonal diversity was possibly underestimated. Vaccine-associated CD4 TCRs spanned spike, dominant at 160-218 and 743-854.

TCRdb's copy holds only in-frame clones and misses some; the assay was immunoSEQ multiplex PCR. The sample includes just under 55,000 clones, approximately 90% of them seen just once. In germline, CDR1 is SGHRS, CDR2 YFSETQ. The length of the CDR3 is 15 residues. Trimming took off 2 bases at V and 6 bases at J, with 17 bases between the two ends. Remarks on this clone: The antigen is undetermined.

The J gene is TRBJ1-2, the V gene TRBV5-1; no reliable D call. The clonotype originates from an adult in good health. The sample here was peripheral blood, taken on day 0 of AZD1222 vaccination. The CDR3 DNA is TGCGCCAGCAGCTTAATGGACGGGAGTGGGAATGGCTACACCTTC. This translates into CASSLMDGSGNGYTF.